The next 18 T cell receptor beta chains were all read from a single sample in a study of CD8 T cells in ankylosing spondylitis. Findings and limits, study-wide: Characteristic, it appeared, of ankylosing spondylitis blood was a TCR beta motif of about eight highly homologous variants.

MiXCR was run by TCRdb on the 5' RACE reads, yielding one entry per CDR3 protein. This sample has some 85,000 distinct CDR3 sequences, with approximately 8.9% found just once. The antigens of these receptors remain unknown. The sample consisted of blood, either unsorted or a sorted T cell fraction (not recorded which). All receptors come from a male donor with ankylosing spondylitis.

This clonotype occurred many times. The rearrangement uses TRBV11-2 and TRBJ1-1; D call uncertain. Trimming took 8 bases from V and 1 from J, leaving 11 bases between them. The CDR3 is 13 amino acids. Germline CDR1 SGHAT, CDR2 FQNNGV. As DNA, the CDR3 is TGTGCCAGCTTCGTGGGCCCGAACACTGAAGCTTTCTTT. Encoded protein: CASFVGPNTEAFF.

There are many counts of this clonotype. The rearrangement uses TRBV7-6 and TRBJ1-1; TRBD1 agrees at 8 bases. J was trimmed by 5 bases and V by 5 bases; bases with no gene match: 10. This CDR3 comprises 15 residues. Germline V gene lookup returns CDR1 SGHVS and CDR2 FNYEAQ. The CDR3 is CASSIGQGGGTEAFF. DNA of the CDR3: TGTGCCAGCAGCATAGGACAGGGAGGGGGAACTGAAGCTTTCTTT. The full variable domain, with the rest looked up from reference TRBV7-6 and TRBJ1-1, is GAGVSQSPRYKVTKRGQDVALRCDPISGHVSLYWYRQALGQGPEFLTYFNYEAQQDKSGLPNDRFSAERPEGSISTLTIQRTEQRDSAMYRCASSIGQGGGTEAFFGQGTRLTVV.

The gene calls are TRBV20-1 and TRBJ2-2, with a tentative D call TRBD2 (6 bases). Looked up from germline, CDR1 is DFQATT and CDR2 is SNEGSKA (reference sequence). The CDR3 covers 14 residues. Trimming shortened V by 3 bases and J by 3 bases, and 11 bases separated the two germline ends. CDR3 DNA sequence: TGCAGTGCTAGGACCGGGGGAGACACCGGGGAGCTGTTTTTT. Its protein product is CSARTGGDTGELFF.

This clonotype came up many times. The chain is built from TRBV6-5 and TRBJ1-1; TRBD1 aligns across 12 bases. The V segment lost 1 base and the J segment 5 bases; nucleotides outside the gene matches: 11. CDR3 length equals 18 residues. Per germline, CDR1 MNHEY and CDR2 SVGAGI. The CDR3 spells CASSYWGPGQGAETEAFF. The DNA for the CDR3 is TGTGCCAGCAGTTACTGGGGACCGGGACAGGGGGCGGAAACTGAAGCTTTCTTT.

V is TRBV7-2 and J is TRBJ2-7, with 7 bases lining up with TRBD1. With V trimmed by 5 bases and J by 2 bases, 3 bases remained unmatched. Per the germline V gene, CDR1 is SGHTA and CDR2 is FQGNSA. The CDR3 covers 13 residues. CDR3 DNA: TGTGCCAGCAGCGCCGGGACAGCCTACGAGCAGTACGTC. It specifies CASSAGTAYEQYV.

The V gene is TRBV20-1, the J gene TRBJ2-2, with 10 bases fitting TRBD2. The germline CDR1 and CDR2 sequences are DFQATT and SNEGSKA (reference sequence). The CDR3 extends over 16 amino acids. With 6 bases clipped from V and 5 bases from J, the junction kept 12 bases outside the gene matches. CDR3 bases: TGCAGTGCCACGGGGGTAGCGGGAGGTAAAACCGGGGAGCTGTTTTTT. It specifies CSATGVAGGKTGELFF.

This clonotype was seen more than once but under ten times. This chain connects TRBV5-6 to TRBJ2-7, with D perhaps given as TRBD1 or TRBD2 (7 bases each). The germline gives CDR1 SGHDT, CDR2 YYEEEE. Between the trimmed V and J ends, which lost 2 bases and 4 bases, there was a span of 16 bases. This CDR3 comprises 15 residues. In nucleotides, the CDR3 is TGTGCCAGCAGCTTCCACAGGGGAGGGGATTACGAGCAGTACTTC. This gives the protein CASSFHRGGDYEQYF.

This chain uses TRBV5-1 with TRBJ1-1; 8 positions match TRBD1. CDR3 size: 13 residues. J was trimmed by 11 bases and V by 5 bases; bases with no gene match: 11. Germline values: CDR1 SGHRS, CDR2 YFSETQ. CDR3 in DNA: TGCGCCAGCAGTCCGACAGGGGACGAGGAGGCTTTCTTT. Translating gives CASSPTGDEEAFF.

This chain links TRBV24-1 with TRBJ2-1, with 11 bases matching TRBD2. The CDR3 is 14 residues long. Germline V gives CDR1 KGHDR, CDR2 SFDVKD. V was clipped by 7 bases and J by 5 bases; unmatched bases: 3. The CDR3 sequence: CATRTSGAHNEQFF. The CDR3 coding sequence is TGTGCCACCAGGACTAGCGGGGCACACAATGAGCAGTTCTTC.

This clonotype came up a few times. This chain links TRBV5-5 with TRBJ2-7; a weak D match, TRBD1 (6 bases). Germline assignment: CDR1 SGHKS and CDR2 YYEKEE (reference sequence). Trimming took 0 bases from V and 6 from J, leaving 16 bases between them. This CDR3 spans 15 amino acids. The CDR3 loop is CASSLVGRGTGEQYF. Here the CDR3 DNA reads TGTGCCAGCAGCTTGGTTGGCAGGGGAACTGGCGAGCAGTACTTC.

The chain has TRBV5-6 and TRBJ2-2; 7 bases map to TRBD2. The CDR3 covers 15 residues. V lost 0 bases to trimming and J lost 1 base; unmatched junction nucleotides: 0. Per germline, CDR1 SGHDT and CDR2 YYEEEE. CDR3 DNA: TGTGCCAGCAGCTTGGGCGGGAGGAACACCGGGGAGCTGTTTTTT. The encoded protein is CASSLGGRNTGELFF.

The chain uses TRBV3-1 and TRBJ1-1; 11 nucleotides match TRBD1. This CDR3 region has 15 residues. J was trimmed by 8 bases and V by 4 bases; bases with no gene match: 9. Germline lookup yields CDR1 LGHDT and CDR2 YNNKEL (reference sequence). The CDR3 is CASSLGQGVSLEAFF. DNA of the CDR3: TGTGCCAGCAGCCTGGGACAGGGGGTGTCACTCGAAGCTTTCTTT.

This clonotype was recorded at least ten times. The rearrangement uses TRBV7-7 and TRBJ2-1; 9 nucleotides align to TRBD2. The CDR3 runs to 15 residues. The ends lost 5 bases at V and 4 bases at J; junction bases unmatched: 6. CDR1 SSHAT and CDR2 FNYEAQ come from the germline V gene (reference sequence). The CDR3 loop reads CASSEGTSPYNEQFF. CDR3 nucleotide sequence: TGTGCCAGCAGCGAAGGGACTAGCCCGTACAATGAGCAGTTCTTC.

There are many counts of this clonotype. The chain is built from TRBV2 and TRBJ2-1; no clear D. Germline V gene sequence: CDR1 SNHLY, CDR2 FYNNEI. The CDR3 contains 14 residues. V was clipped by 10 bases and J by 0 bases, with 13 bases between them. CDR3 sequence: CATADHTSYNEQFF. For the CDR3, the DNA is TGTGCCACCGCGGACCACACCTCCTACAATGAGCAGTTCTTC.

This clonotype showed up just a few times. The V gene is TRBV7-9, the J gene TRBJ2-5, with TRBD2 as a possible D gene (6 bases). Germline CDR1 reads SEHNR; CDR2 reads FQNEAQ (reference sequence). The length of the CDR3 is 15 residues. V lost 5 bases to trimming and J lost 0 bases, with 13 bases between them. The CDR3 loop is CASSPKAGYQETQYF. For the CDR3, the DNA is TGTGCCAGCAGCCCAAAGGCGGGGTACCAAGAGACCCAGTACTTC. Variable domain in full (rest from reference TRBV7-9 and TRBJ2-5): DTGVSQNPRHKITKRGQNVTFRCDPISEHNRLYWYRQTLGQGPEFLTYFQNEAQLEKSRLLSDRFSAERPKGSFSTLEIQRTEQGDSAMYLCASSPKAGYQETQYFGPGTRLLVL.

This clonotype was detected a few times. The chain combines TRBV7-7 with TRBJ2-7, with 7 bases fitting TRBD1. Trimming removed 5 bases from V and 1 base from J; junction bases left unmatched: 8. The CDR3 is 15 residues long. CDR1 is SSHAT and CDR2 is FNYEAQ in the germline V gene (reference sequence). The CDR3 DNA reads as TGTGCCAGCAGCCCTGAGGTGGGACAGTCCTACGAGCAGTACTTC. Translating it yields CASSPEVGQSYEQYF.

This clonotype was detected many times. The CDR3 reads CASSSSSWNTEAFF. In DNA form, the CDR3 reads TGTGCCAGCAGTTCCAGCTCTTGGAACACTGAAGCTTTCTTT. The chain joins TRBV27 to TRBJ1-1; D gene uncertain. The germline V and J ends were trimmed by 4 bases and 1 base, with 10 bases remaining between them. The CDR3 spans 14 residues. CDR1 and CDR2 from the germline V gene are MNHEY and SMNVEV (reference sequence).

The rearrangement joins TRBV14 to TRBJ2-7; D ambiguous. Trimming removed 2 bases at V and 2 bases at J, with 10 bases between. The CDR3 is made up of 14 amino acids. Germline loops: CDR1 SGHDN, CDR2 FVKESK. The CDR3 region is CASSQFQWAYEQYF. CDR3 nucleotide sequence: TGTGCCAGCAGCCAATTTCAGTGGGCCTACGAGCAGTACTTC.